This T cell receptor beta chain was profiled in a study of shared clonotypes between healthy human individuals. Notes on the study in general: The authors sampled blood alone, and tissue repertoires likely differ.

As concerns this clone: What it binds is not known. Other DNA variants within this sample encode the same CDR3.

At a deep level, the assay was run. Clones were sequenced by immunoSEQ multiplex PCR, and TCRdb holds only the in-frame ones, with some missing. This table holds roughly 490,000 clones, 75% to 85% found once. The CDR3 loop spans 13 amino acids. Germline CDR1 is MRHNA and CDR2 is SNTAGT. V lost 6 bases, J lost 6 bases, and 15 bases lay in between. This clonotype was sampled from a woman between 40 and 55 years old in good health. Some clones in this sample may be carry-over from other donors' samples. Sequencing was done on a sample of PBMCs. This chain joins TRBV6-4 and TRBJ2-7, with D perhaps matching TRBD1 (6 bases). The CDR3: CASSEGERGEQYF. DNA of the CDR3: TGTGCCAGCAGCGAGGGGGAACGGGGCGAGCAGTACTTC.